A selection of T cell receptor beta chains follows, all from one sample in a study of metastatic and nonmetastatic thyroid tumors. MiXCR re-clonotyped the PCR reads for TCRdb. This table holds around 50,000 clones, roughly 29% found once. Sequenced material: blood. These receptors all stem from a female donor with papillary thyroid cancer or a benign thyroid nodule (not recorded which). Some clones in this sample may be carry-over from other donors' samples. CDR3s include the opening cysteine and the closing phenylalanine or tryptophan. Fields, in order: D gene, V gene, clone size, J gene, CDR3 protein, CDR3 DNA. The D gene is left open where the match is weak. Size values are once, few and many counts, or a class for expanded clones, and some rows have none.

d_call: NA
v_call: TRBV18
clone_size: NA
j_call: TRBJ2-5
cdr3_aa: CASSLGLGETQYF
cdr3_nt: TGTGCCAGCTCACTCGGTTTGGGAGAGACCCAGTACTTC

d_call: NA
v_call: TRBV6-1
clone_size: NA
j_call: TRBJ1-2
cdr3_aa: CASRNWDYGYTF
cdr3_nt: TGTGCCAGCAGGAATTGGGACTATGGCTACACCTTC

d_call: NA
v_call: TRBV13
clone_size: NA
j_call: TRBJ2-5
cdr3_aa: CASSLRDIQETQYF
cdr3_nt: TGTGCCAGCAGCCTTCGGGACATACAAGAGACCCAGTACTTC

d_call: TRBD2
v_call: TRBV7-9
clone_size: NA
j_call: TRBJ2-2
cdr3_aa: CASRGAGEGTGELFF
cdr3_nt: TGTGCCAGCAGGGGAGCGGGAGAGGGGACCGGGGAGCTGTTTTTT

d_call: NA
v_call: TRBV19
clone_size: few
j_call: TRBJ2-1
cdr3_aa: CASSMTGRSEQFF
cdr3_nt: TGTGCCAGTAGTATGACGGGGAGGAGTGAGCAGTTCTTC

d_call: TRBD2
v_call: TRBV20-1
clone_size: NA
j_call: TRBJ2-7
cdr3_aa: CSARGSGRAIYEQYF
cdr3_nt: TGCAGTGCTAGAGGAAGCGGGAGGGCAATCTACGAGCAGTACTTC

d_call: NA
v_call: TRBV28
clone_size: many
j_call: TRBJ1-2
cdr3_aa: CASSSSGQSANGYTF
cdr3_nt: TGTGCCAGCAGTTCATCTGGACAGTCGGCTAATGGCTACACCTTC

d_call: NA
v_call: TRBV7-2
clone_size: many
j_call: TRBJ2-3
cdr3_aa: CASSPLVIPDTQYF
cdr3_nt: TGTGCCAGCAGCCCCCTAGTCATTCCAGATACGCAGTATTTT

d_call: NA
v_call: TRBV6-8
clone_size: NA
j_call: TRBJ2-3
cdr3_aa: CASSMGGTDTQYF
cdr3_nt: TGTGCCAGCAGCATGGGGGGCACAGATACGCAGTATTTT

d_call: NA
v_call: TRBV19
clone_size: few
j_call: TRBJ1-1
cdr3_aa: CASSRQVNTEAFF
cdr3_nt: TGTGCCAGTAGTAGACAGGTGAACACTGAAGCTTTCTTT

d_call: TRBD1
v_call: TRBV2
clone_size: NA
j_call: TRBJ1-5
cdr3_aa: CASDRGSNQPQHF
cdr3_nt: TGTGCCAGCGACAGGGGAAGCAATCAGCCCCAGCATTTT

d_call: NA
v_call: TRBV11-1
clone_size: few
j_call: TRBJ2-6
cdr3_aa: CASTPLWGSGANVLTF
cdr3_nt: TGTGCCAGCACACCCCTTTGGGGCTCTGGGGCCAACGTCCTGACTTTC

d_call: TRBD1
v_call: TRBV20-1
clone_size: few
j_call: TRBJ1-5
cdr3_aa: CSARDREYQPQHF
cdr3_nt: TGCAGTGCTAGGGACAGGGAATATCAGCCCCAGCATTTT

d_call: NA
v_call: TRBV28
clone_size: few
j_call: TRBJ2-5
cdr3_aa: CASSLRRESETQYF
cdr3_nt: TGTGCCAGCAGTTTACGCCGGGAGAGCGAGACCCAGTACTTC

d_call: NA
v_call: TRBV4-3
clone_size: many
j_call: TRBJ1-1
cdr3_aa: CASSHTGKGRSAFF
cdr3_nt: TGCGCCAGCAGCCATACAGGGAAGGGTCGTTCCGCTTTCTTT

d_call: TRBD1
v_call: TRBV28
clone_size: few
j_call: TRBJ2-7
cdr3_aa: CASSPNPRRQGVTYEQYF
cdr3_nt: TGTGCCAGCAGTCCGAATCCCCGAAGACAGGGGGTGACCTACGAGCAGTACTTC

d_call: NA
v_call: TRBV12-3/TRBV12-4
clone_size: few
j_call: TRBJ1-3
cdr3_aa: CASSKTDNSGNTIYF
cdr3_nt: TGTGCCAGCAGTAAGACAGATAACTCTGGAAACACCATATATTTT

d_call: TRBD1
v_call: TRBV11-2
clone_size: many
j_call: TRBJ2-7
cdr3_aa: CASSLGGTGISYEQYF
cdr3_nt: TGTGCCAGCAGCTTAGGAGGGACAGGGATCTCCTACGAGCAGTACTTC

d_call: TRBD1
v_call: TRBV6-1
clone_size: NA
j_call: TRBJ2-3
cdr3_aa: CASSFGGQGSGDTQYF
cdr3_nt: TGTGCCAGCAGTTTCGGGGGACAGGGTTCCGGGGATACGCAGTATTTT

d_call: TRBD1
v_call: TRBV5-1
clone_size: NA
j_call: TRBJ2-7
cdr3_aa: CASSLAVGGQGAGEQYF
cdr3_nt: TGCGCCAGCAGCTTGGCCGTCGGTGGACAGGGAGCCGGCGAGCAGTACTTC

d_call: NA
v_call: TRBV7-2
clone_size: NA
j_call: TRBJ2-1
cdr3_aa: CASSADWSRREQFF
cdr3_nt: TGTGCCAGCAGCGCCGACTGGTCTCGTAGGGAGCAGTTCTTC

d_call: NA
v_call: TRBV3-1
clone_size: NA
j_call: TRBJ2-7
cdr3_aa: CASSQGRRLYEQYF
cdr3_nt: TGTGCCAGCAGCCAAGGACGCAGATTGTACGAGCAGTACTTC

d_call: TRBD1
v_call: TRBV6-1
clone_size: NA
j_call: TRBJ2-5
cdr3_aa: CASSVRQGGTQYF
cdr3_nt: TGTGCCAGCAGTGTCCGACAGGGCGGGACCCAGTACTTC

d_call: NA
v_call: TRBV6-1
clone_size: NA
j_call: TRBJ1-2
cdr3_aa: CASSRSNNYGYTF
cdr3_nt: TGTGCCAGCAGTAGGTCGAACAACTATGGCTACACCTTC

d_call: NA
v_call: TRBV11-2
clone_size: NA
j_call: TRBJ2-2
cdr3_aa: CASSSRRFENTGELFF
cdr3_nt: TGTGCCAGCAGCTCCCGGCGGTTTGAGAACACCGGGGAGCTGTTTTTT

d_call: NA
v_call: TRBV6-2/TRBV6-3
clone_size: few
j_call: TRBJ2-7
cdr3_aa: CASSYSGDYEQYF
cdr3_nt: TGTGCCAGCAGTTACTCGGGGGACTACGAGCAGTACTTC

d_call: NA
v_call: TRBV7-2
clone_size: NA
j_call: TRBJ2-1
cdr3_aa: CASSLRGSYNEQFF
cdr3_nt: TGTGCCAGCAGCTTACGGGGCTCCTACAATGAGCAGTTCTTC

d_call: NA
v_call: TRBV28
clone_size: few
j_call: TRBJ1-4
cdr3_aa: CASSLGAVGGEKLFF
cdr3_nt: TGTGCCAGCAGTTTGGGGGCTGTAGGGGGTGAAAAACTGTTTTTT

d_call: TRBD1
v_call: TRBV28
clone_size: medium-sized
j_call: TRBJ2-1
cdr3_aa: CASSFRDRGLHEQFF
cdr3_nt: TGTGCCAGCAGCTTCCGGGACAGGGGACTACATGAGCAGTTCTTC

d_call: TRBD1
v_call: TRBV7-6
clone_size: NA
j_call: TRBJ1-6
cdr3_aa: CASSGTEYNSPLHF
cdr3_nt: TGTGCCAGCAGCGGGACAGAGTATAATTCACCCCTCCACTTT

d_call: NA
v_call: TRBV6-1
clone_size: NA
j_call: TRBJ2-6
cdr3_aa: CASSVGREAGANVLTF
cdr3_nt: TGTGCCAGCAGTGTCGGAAGGGAGGCTGGGGCCAACGTCCTGACTTTC

d_call: NA
v_call: TRBV20-1
clone_size: NA
j_call: TRBJ1-5
cdr3_aa: CSACVGNRANQPQHF
cdr3_nt: TGCAGTGCTTGTGTTGGGAATAGGGCAAATCAGCCCCAGCATTTT

d_call: TRBD2
v_call: TRBV30
clone_size: NA
j_call: TRBJ2-7
cdr3_aa: CAWSYWREVPYEQYF
cdr3_nt: TGTGCCTGGAGTTACTGGCGGGAGGTCCCCTACGAGCAGTACTTC

d_call: NA
v_call: TRBV6-5
clone_size: medium-sized
j_call: TRBJ2-2
cdr3_aa: CASSYSSRLPYTGELFF
cdr3_nt: TGTGCCAGCAGTTACTCGAGCCGACTACCCTACACCGGGGAGCTGTTTTTT

d_call: NA
v_call: TRBV15
clone_size: few
j_call: TRBJ1-2
cdr3_aa: CATSRPGNYGYTF
cdr3_nt: TGTGCCACCAGCAGGCCGGGAAACTATGGCTACACCTTC

d_call: NA
v_call: TRBV2
clone_size: NA
j_call: TRBJ1-2
cdr3_aa: CASLRDGYGYTF
cdr3_nt: TGTGCCAGCCTCAGGGATGGATATGGCTACACCTTC

d_call: TRBD1
v_call: TRBV20-1
clone_size: NA
j_call: TRBJ1-2
cdr3_aa: CSAQGQLNYGYTF
cdr3_nt: TGCAGTGCCCAGGGACAGCTTAACTATGGCTACACCTTC

d_call: TRBD2
v_call: TRBV27
clone_size: few
j_call: TRBJ2-1
cdr3_aa: CASKTSGGYNEQFF
cdr3_nt: TGTGCCAGCAAGACTAGCGGGGGATACAATGAGCAGTTCTTC

d_call: TRBD2
v_call: TRBV5-1
clone_size: many
j_call: TRBJ2-7
cdr3_aa: CASSSLAGVDYEQYF
cdr3_nt: TGCGCCAGCAGCTCACTAGCGGGAGTGGACTACGAGCAGTACTTC

d_call: NA
v_call: TRBV6-5
clone_size: many
j_call: TRBJ2-7
cdr3_aa: CASSYGLVGNYEQYF
cdr3_nt: TGTGCCAGCAGTTACGGGTTGGTAGGGAACTACGAGCAGTACTTC

d_call: TRBD1
v_call: TRBV15
clone_size: NA
j_call: TRBJ1-2
cdr3_aa: CATTQDRGYGYTF
cdr3_nt: TGTGCCACCACCCAAGACAGGGGATATGGCTACACCTTC

d_call: NA
v_call: TRBV6-2/TRBV6-3
clone_size: NA
j_call: TRBJ1-3
cdr3_aa: CASSRSGNTIYF
cdr3_nt: TGTGCCAGCAGCCGGTCTGGAAACACCATATATTTT

d_call: NA
v_call: TRBV6-6
clone_size: many
j_call: TRBJ1-6
cdr3_aa: CASSYSRGGADNSPLHF
cdr3_nt: TGTGCCAGCAGTTACTCGAGAGGGGGGGCAGATAATTCACCCCTCCACTTT

d_call: NA
v_call: TRBV5-6
clone_size: NA
j_call: TRBJ1-3
cdr3_aa: CASSSYGETNSGNTIYF
cdr3_nt: TGTGCCAGCAGCTCGTATGGGGAGACAAACTCTGGAAACACCATATATTTT

d_call: NA
v_call: TRBV12-3/TRBV12-4
clone_size: NA
j_call: TRBJ2-3
cdr3_aa: CASKGLADTQYF
cdr3_nt: TGTGCCAGCAAGGGGCTAGCCGATACGCAGTATTTT

d_call: NA
v_call: TRBV5-1
clone_size: NA
j_call: TRBJ2-3
cdr3_aa: CASSLYNRGVQTDTQYF
cdr3_nt: TGCGCCAGCAGCTTATACAATCGGGGTGTTCAAACAGATACGCAGTATTTT

d_call: TRBD1
v_call: TRBV6-1
clone_size: NA
j_call: TRBJ1-2
cdr3_aa: CASSVETGGEVSYGYTF
cdr3_nt: TGTGCCAGCAGTGTGGAGACAGGGGGCGAGGTGTCCTATGGCTACACCTTC

d_call: NA
v_call: TRBV19
clone_size: few
j_call: TRBJ2-6
cdr3_aa: CASIRSTGYSGANVLTF
cdr3_nt: TGTGCCAGTATTAGGAGCACCGGGTACTCTGGGGCCAACGTCCTGACTTTC

d_call: TRBD1
v_call: TRBV6-6
clone_size: few
j_call: TRBJ1-2
cdr3_aa: CASSYSNDGGGDGYTF
cdr3_nt: TGTGCCAGCAGTTACTCGAACGATGGAGGGGGCGATGGCTACACCTTC